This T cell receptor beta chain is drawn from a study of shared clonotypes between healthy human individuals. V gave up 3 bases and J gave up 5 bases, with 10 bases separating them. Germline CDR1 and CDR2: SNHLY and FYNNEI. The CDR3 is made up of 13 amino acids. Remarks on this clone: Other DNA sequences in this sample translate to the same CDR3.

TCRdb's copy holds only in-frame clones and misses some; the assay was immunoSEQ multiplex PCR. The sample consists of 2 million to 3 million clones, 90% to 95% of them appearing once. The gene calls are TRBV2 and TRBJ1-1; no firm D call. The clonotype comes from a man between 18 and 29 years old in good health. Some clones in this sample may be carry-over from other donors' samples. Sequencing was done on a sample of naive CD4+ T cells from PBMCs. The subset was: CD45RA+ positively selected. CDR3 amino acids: CASSDSGGTEAFF. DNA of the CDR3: TGTGCCAGCAGTGATAGTGGAGGTACTGAAGCTTTCTTT.